This TCR beta chain is drawn from a study of siplizumab effects on memory and regulatory T cells. J lost 6 bases, V lost 0 bases, and 12 bases had no gene match. Per germline, CDR1 LGHNA and CDR2 YNFKEQ. This CDR3 contains 18 residues. Around 100,000 TCR templates per sample were assayed. Measured with immunoSEQ multiplex PCR; TCRdb has only the in-frame clones, and not every one. The sample includes around 77,000 clones, roughly nine tenths of them seen just once. Whole-study findings and limits: Whether proliferating Tregs in siplizumab cultures suppress was not functionally confirmed.

Remarks on this clone: The antigen remains undetermined.

The specimen sequenced was CD8+ T cells sorted from blood. V gene TRBV4-2 combines with J gene TRBJ2-2, with TRBD2 identical over 8 bases. The sequence derives from a human donor in good health. CDR3 coding DNA: TGTGCCAGCAGCCAAGATCCCCCCGCGGGAGGATTCGCCGGGGAGCTGTTTTTT. Protein product: CASSQDPPAGGFAGELFF.